Listed here are 28 T cell receptor beta chains from one sample, sequenced in a study of radiotherapy plus CTLA-4 blockade in lung cancer. Sequenced by immunoSEQ multiplex PCR; TCRdb stores in-frame clones only, minus some. The sample records over 85,000 clones, roughly four fifths being singletons. This specimen was peripheral blood, taken from a patient treated with radiotherapy plus ipilimumab. These receptors originate from a human donor with non-small cell lung cancer that progressed on radiotherapy plus ipilimumab.

The chain uses TRBV5-1 and TRBJ2-1; perhaps TRBD1 as D (6 bases). The CDR3 runs 16 residues. From germline, CDR1 is SGHRS and CDR2 YFSETQ. V was trimmed by 0 bases and J by 0 bases, leaving 10 bases between them. The CDR3 spells CASSLDGQSSYNEQFF. The CDR3 DNA follows: TGCGCCAGCAGCTTGGATGGACAGAGCTCCTACAATGAGCAGTTCTTC.

This chain links TRBV9 with TRBJ1-1, with 7 nucleotides matching TRBD1. CDR1 and CDR2 from the germline V gene are SGDLS and YYNGEE. The CDR3 is 15 amino acids. V lost 5 bases to trimming and J lost 1 base; unmatched junction nucleotides: 8. The CDR3 region has the DNA TGTGCCAGCAGTGACCAAGGACAGGCGAACACTGAAGCTTTCTTT. It is translated as CASSDQGQANTEAFF. The variable domain in full, completed from reference TRBV9 and TRBJ1-1, reads DSGVTQTPKHLITATGQRVTLRCSPRSGDLSVYWYQQSLDQGLQFLIQYYNGEERAKGNILERFSAQQFPDLHSELNLSSLELGDSALYFCASSDQGQANTEAFFGQGTRLTVV.

This clone was seen a few times. V is TRBV6-4 and J is TRBJ2-3; 12 nucleotides align to TRBD2. J was trimmed by 3 bases and V by 5 bases; bases with no gene match: 3. Germline V gene lookup returns CDR1 MRHNA and CDR2 SNTAGT. This CDR3 contains 15 residues. CDR3 coding DNA: TGTGCCAGCAGTACCGGGACTAGCGGGACAGATACGCAGTATTTT. Amino acids: CASSTGTSGTDTQYF.

CDR3 in amino acids: CASSGQGKHYGYTF. The CDR3 DNA reads TGTGCCAGCAGCGGCCAGGGGAAGCATTATGGCTACACCTTC. This chain joins TRBV9 and TRBJ1-2; perhaps TRBD1 as D (6 bases). This CDR3 comprises 14 residues. In germline, CDR1 is SGDLS, CDR2 YYNGEE. The ends were cut back, 3 bases at V and 5 bases at J, with 14 bases in the middle.

The rearrangement links TRBV7-9 to TRBJ2-2; a possible D gene is TRBD1 (6 bases). Germline V gives CDR1 SEHNR, CDR2 FQNEAQ (reference sequence). The CDR3 contains 16 residues. The germline V and J ends were trimmed by 5 bases and 0 bases, with 13 bases remaining between them. Here the CDR3 reads CASSPQGSSNTGELFF. The CDR3 DNA is TGTGCCAGCAGCCCTCAGGGGAGTTCGAACACCGGGGAGCTGTTTTTT.

This clone was observed a handful of times. Germline is not matched at one junction end, which may reflect a read error. The J gene is TRBJ2-1, the V gene TRBV7-9; 13 nucleotides agree with TRBD2. The length of the CDR3 is 17 residues. Germline V gives CDR1 SEHNR, CDR2 FQNEAQ (reference sequence). The CDR3 DNA is TGTGCCAGCAGCCTGGGACTAGCGGGATTCTCCTACGATGAGCAGTTCTTC. As protein: CASSLGLAGFSYDEQFF.

In this sample, this clone turned up once. The chain recombines TRBV7-2 with TRBJ1-5; D ambiguous. V lost 1 base, J lost 2 bases, and 6 bases lay in between. The CDR3 spans 14 residues. Germline V gives CDR1 SGHTA, CDR2 FQGNSA. The CDR3 DNA is TGTGCCAGCAGCTTAGTCTATGGCAATCAGCCCCAGCATTTT. Translated: CASSLVYGNQPQHF. Full variable domain (outside the CDR3, taken from reference TRBV7-2 and TRBJ1-5): GAGVSQSPSNKVTEKGKDVELRCDPISGHTALYWYRQSLGQGLEFLIYFQGNSAPDKSGLPSDRFSAERTGGSVSTLTIQRTQQEDSAVYLCASSLVYGNQPQHFGDGTRLSIL.

The V gene is TRBV7-8, the J gene TRBJ1-4, with 9 positions matching TRBD1. Germline V gene lookup returns CDR1 SGHVS and CDR2 FQNEAQ. The V and J ends lost 1 base and 7 bases, in that order; junction bases with no gene match: 4. The CDR3 has 15 residues. The CDR3 sequence: CASSLVPGQGEKLFF. The CDR3 nucleotides are TGTGCCAGCAGCTTAGTTCCGGGACAGGGTGAAAAACTGTTTTTT. The entire variable domain, with the rest obtained from reference TRBV7-8 and TRBJ1-4, is as follows: GAGVSQSPRYKVAKRGQDVALRCDPISGHVSLFWYQQALGQGPEFLTYFQNEAQLDKSGLPSDRFFAERPEGSVSTLKIQRTQQEDSAVYLCASSLVPGQGEKLFFGSGTQLSVL.

J is TRBJ2-7 and V is TRBV7-2, with D hard to call. This CDR3 comprises 12 residues. V was clipped by 5 bases and J by 1 base, with 6 bases between them. Germline-derived CDR1 and CDR2 are SGHTA and FQGNSA. The CDR3 sequence: CASSRNSYEQYF. Here the CDR3 DNA reads TGTGCCAGCAGCCGAAATTCCTACGAGCAGTACTTC.

This chain joins TRBV20-1 and TRBJ2-7; D unclear. This CDR3 has 11 residues. From germline, CDR1 is DFQATT and CDR2 SNEGSKA (reference sequence). With 1 base removed from V and 5 bases from J, the gap between germline ends came to 6 bases. Here the CDR3 reads CSARGFNEQYF. The CDR3 region has the DNA TGCAGTGCTAGAGGGTTCAACGAGCAGTACTTC.

The chain links TRBV28 to TRBJ2-1; possibly TRBD2 for D (6 bases). The CDR3 is 10 residues long. Germline V CDR1 and CDR2: MDHEN, SYDVKM. V lost 11 bases, J lost 7 bases, and 9 bases lay in between. The DNA of the CDR3 is TGTGCCTCGGGGGAAAATGAGCAGTTCTTC. Translated, it gives CASGENEQFF. The full variable domain, with the rest looked up from reference TRBV28 and TRBJ2-1, is DVKVTQSSRYLVKRTGEKVFLECVQDMDHENMFWYRQDPGLGLRLIYFSYDVKMKEKGDIPEGYSVSREKKERFSLILESASTNQTSMYLCASGENEQFFGPGTRLTVL.

The chain links TRBV19 to TRBJ2-7; 15 bases fit TRBD2. The J segment lost 0 bases and the V segment lost 5 bases, leaving 8 bases of the junction unmatched. The CDR3 totals 18 residues. CDR1 is LNHDA, CDR2 SQIVND, per germline (reference sequence). CDR3 residues: CASSAYGTSGRSSYEQYF. Here the CDR3 DNA reads TGTGCCAGTAGTGCCTACGGGACTAGCGGGAGGAGCTCCTACGAGCAGTACTTC.

The rearrangement uses TRBV29-1 and TRBJ2-7; possibly TRBD2 for D (5 bases). CDR3 length: 15 residues. CDR1 SQVTM and CDR2 ANQGSEA come from the germline V gene. V lost 2 bases, J lost 0 bases, and 14 bases lay in between. CDR3 loop: CSVETPGKLSYEQYF. The CDR3 DNA is TGCAGCGTTGAAACGCCGGGGAAACTCTCCTACGAGCAGTACTTC.

The chain uses TRBV28 and TRBJ1-5; no firm D call. This CDR3 is built from 13 residues. V was trimmed by 7 bases and J by 5 bases, leaving 12 bases between them. The germline CDR1 and CDR2 sequences are MDHEN and SYDVKM. CDR3 bases: TGTGCCAGCATCACGGCGGGTTATCAGCCCCAGCATTTT. Translation: CASITAGYQPQHF.

This chain links TRBV27 with TRBJ2-1, with D possibly TRBD2 on 5 matching bases. Trimming left V 2 bases short and J 9 bases short, with 14 bases between. Germline V lookup: CDR1 MNHEY, CDR2 SMNVEV (reference sequence). CDR3 length: 14 residues. CDR3 nucleotides: TGTGCCAGCAGTTTAGTTCTCCTAGCAGGTGAGCAGTTCTTC. This encodes CASSLVLLAGEQFF.

The V call is TRBV28, the J call TRBJ1-5, with a tentative D call TRBD1 (6 bases). The germline V and J ends were trimmed by 10 bases and 3 bases, with 13 bases remaining between them. This CDR3 region has 13 residues. Germline V gene lookup returns CDR1 MDHEN and CDR2 SYDVKM. The CDR3 loop reads CATRKGHNQPQHF. DNA of the CDR3: TGTGCCACCAGAAAGGGACACAATCAGCCCCAGCATTTT.

The chain carries TRBV19 and TRBJ2-7; 8 bases are shared with TRBD2. The V gene end was trimmed by 6 bases and the J gene end by 4 bases; junction bases not matched to a gene: 8. The CDR3 has 14 residues. Germline V lookup: CDR1 LNHDA, CDR2 SQIVND (reference sequence). The CDR3 DNA follows: TGTGCCAGTAGCCTTGTCGCGGGAGGATACGAGCAGTACTTC. Protein: CASSLVAGGYEQYF.

This CDR3 is CASSGYSGSFFTYEQYF. The CDR3 region has the DNA TGCGCCAGCAGTGGGTATAGCGGGAGCTTCTTTACTTACGAGCAGTACTTC. The chain carries TRBV10-2 and TRBJ2-7; 9 nucleotides align to TRBD2. Germline CDR1 reads WSHSY; CDR2 reads SAAADI. The CDR3 covers 17 residues. V gave up 4 bases and J gave up 4 bases; unmatched junction bases: 14.

The chain carries TRBV11-3 and TRBJ2-7; 10 nucleotides match TRBD1. The CDR3 loop spans 16 amino acids. The germline V gene encodes CDR1 SGHNT and CDR2 YENEEA. The trim removed 5 bases at V and 2 bases at J, leaving 9 bases unmatched. The CDR3 region has the DNA TGTGCCAGCAGCCCCGCGACCGGGACAGGGGCCTACGAGCAGTACTTC. It encodes CASSPATGTGAYEQYF.

V usage is TRBV15 and J usage is TRBJ1-4, with 7 bases fitting TRBD1. CDR3 length: 16 residues. Per the germline V gene, CDR1 is LNHNV and CDR2 is YYDKDF (reference sequence). V shed 3 bases and J 8 bases; nucleotides not matched to a gene: 12. The chain's CDR3 is CATSRDRTGSGEKLFF. The CDR3 nucleotides are TGTGCCACCAGCAGGGATAGGACAGGAAGTGGGGAAAAACTGTTTTTT.

This chain connects TRBV28 to TRBJ1-1; D uncertain. The CDR3 is made up of 14 amino acids. V gave up 2 bases and J gave up 2 bases, with 9 bases separating them. CDR1 and CDR2 (germline): MDHEN, SYDVKM. The CDR3, as DNA: TGTGCCAGCAGTTTAGCCCTACCTAACACTGAAGCTTTCTTT. Encoded protein: CASSLALPNTEAFF.

V usage is TRBV11-3 and J usage is TRBJ2-7, with 7 nucleotides matching TRBD1. V lost 5 bases to trimming and J lost 6 bases; unmatched junction nucleotides: 4. CDR3 size: 12 residues. CDR1 is SGHNT, CDR2 YENEEA, per germline. CDR3 residues: CASSRQGGEQYF. DNA for the CDR3: TGTGCCAGCAGCCGACAGGGCGGCGAGCAGTACTTC. Full variable domain (remainder filled in from reference TRBV11-3 and TRBJ2-7): EAGVVQSPRYKIIEKKQPVAFWCNPISGHNTLYWYLQNLGQGPELLIRYENEEAVDDSQLPKDRFSAERLKGVDSTLKIQPAELGDSAVYLCASSRQGGEQYFGPGTRLTVT.

This clone was counted once. The CDR3 DNA is TGCAGCGTTGGAGGGAGGGGGGGCGCAGATACGCAGTATTTT. Its protein is CSVGGRGGADTQYF. The V call is TRBV29-1, the J call TRBJ2-3; a possible D gene is TRBD2 (7 bases). The CDR3 is 14 residues long. Germline loops: CDR1 SQVTM, CDR2 ANQGSEA. V was shortened by 4 bases and J by 4 bases, with 15 bases between the two germline ends.

This clone has more than one count but fewer than ten. The V gene is TRBV6-4, the J gene TRBJ1-1; D is unresolved. The CDR3 runs to 13 residues. CDR1 and CDR2 (germline): MRHNA, SNTAGT. V was clipped by 5 bases and J by 1 base, with 8 bases between them. CDR3 in DNA: TGTGCCAGCAGTCCCGATTGGAACACTGAAGCTTTCTTT. It yields the protein CASSPDWNTEAFF.

V is TRBV14 and J is TRBJ2-1; 9 nucleotides align to TRBD1. Trimming took 4 bases from V and 0 from J; bases not matched to a gene: 13. CDR1 is SGHDN and CDR2 is FVKESK in the germline V gene. This CDR3 is built from 19 residues. The CDR3, as DNA: TGTGCCAGCAGCCCGGGACAGGGTATAGTCCTGAGCTCCTACAATGAGCAGTTCTTC. Translating gives CASSPGQGIVLSSYNEQFF. The variable domain in full, with the rest retrieved from reference TRBV14 and TRBJ2-1, is EAGVTQFPSHSVIEKGQTVTLRCDPISGHDNLYWYRRVMGKEIKFLLHFVKESKQDESGMPNNRFLAERTGGTYSTLKVQPAELEDSGVYFCASSPGQGIVLSSYNEQFFGPGTRLTVL.

The V gene is TRBV4-1, the J gene TRBJ2-7; weak D call: TRBD2 (7 bases). V was cut by 0 bases and J by 4 bases, with 16 bases left in between. The CDR3 length is 16 residues. Per germline, CDR1 MGHRA and CDR2 YSYEKL. The CDR3 region is CASSQEKEGGLYEQYF. The CDR3 nucleotides are TGCGCCAGCAGCCAAGAGAAGGAGGGGGGGCTGTACGAGCAGTACTTC.

This clone showed up just a few times. V and J are TRBV27 and TRBJ2-1; TRBD2 aligns across 10 bases. Looked up from germline, CDR1 is MNHEY and CDR2 is SMNVEV (reference sequence). Trimming took 6 bases from V and 6 from J; bases not matched to a gene: 11. The CDR3 totals 16 residues. This CDR3 is CASRRTSGRRSNEQFF. In nucleotides, the CDR3 is TGTGCCAGCAGACGGACTAGCGGAAGACGTTCCAATGAGCAGTTCTTC.

This sequence joins TRBV7-8 and TRBJ2-5; D ambiguous. V was trimmed by 1 base and J by 5 bases, leaving 11 bases between them. Germline V CDR1 and CDR2: SGHVS, FQNEAQ. The CDR3 has 14 amino acids. CDR3 sequence reads: CASSLDFSGETQYF. CDR3 nucleotides: TGTGCCAGCAGCTTAGATTTCTCGGGTGAGACCCAGTACTTC.